This T cell receptor (beta chain) was found in a study of blood T cells in healthy people across ages. The study's findings and limits: Not knowing donor CMV status may have confounded expanded clonotype changes. PBMCs that were unsorted prevented a conclusive naive versus antigen-experienced comparison. While age rose, TCR beta diversity per million T cells dropped in a roughly linear way.

This CDR3 has 12 amino acids. V was cut by 6 bases and J by 8 bases, with 14 bases left in between. Germline loops: CDR1 DFQATT, CDR2 SNEGSKA (reference sequence). This clonotype was observed a few times. The antigen is undetermined. Sample-barcoded 5' priming and a J-beta primer mix drove a second PCR of about 6 to 12 cycles. Tagging of each cDNA molecule was performed by a template-switch adaptor with 12 random nucleotides. TCRdb re-analysed the 5' RACE reads in MiXCR, keeping a single row per CDR3 protein. The table records 1.2 million to 1.5 million distinct CDR3 sequences, 55% to 75% of them present only once.

Sequenced input: blood. This TCR derives from a man between 18 and 35 years old in good health. The chain combines TRBV20-1 with TRBJ2-1; a weak D match, TRBD1 (6 bases). CDR3 sequence reads: CSAPPQGHEQFF. DNA for the CDR3: TGCAGTGCGCCTCCTCAGGGGCATGAGCAGTTCTTC.